This T cell receptor (beta chain) was documented in a study of T cell repertoires in cytomegalovirus infection (dated by TCRdb to the late 2010s). Background on the whole study: Because public TCR beta signatures pointed to carriage of CMV infection together with the matching HLA type, the HLA type of each donor mattered for the analysis. Broader findings and caveats from the paper: The ex vivo response was dominated by HLA-C-restricted CMV-specific TCR beta clonotypes, which also provided the single most frequent clonotype in two of eight donors. Cumulative frequency of public TCR beta family members discriminated carriers of CMV infection plus the relevant HLA type in this cohort and an independent roughly 320-donor cohort.

Sequencing used an Illumina HiSeq 1500. TCRdb reprocessed the public reads (quality trimming at Q25 with fastp, clone calling with MiXCR) and kept in-frame beta chains. Identical CDR3 protein sequences are pooled into one entry, listed with their most common genes and DNA. In this sample the table shows roughly 200,000 distinct CDR3 sequences, more than 9% of which occur a single time. The ten largest clones represent roughly 5.1% of the sample. This clonotype occurred many times. It lacks a known antigen. Nothing much larger sits one base from this clone, and base qualities are not available. CDR1 is given as SEHNR and CDR2 as FQNEAQ, both from the germline V gene (reference sequence). The CDR3 covers 14 residues, taking in both the cysteine and the phenylalanine. This entry keeps only the CDR3 DNA: 42 bases, framed from base 1. V loses 5 bases at its end and J loses 4 bases; junction bases beyond the gene matches: 6.

The sequencing sample was made of PBMCs. The chain uses TRBV7-9 and TRBJ1-1, with 8 bases aligning to TRBD1. This clonotype was sampled from a human donor in good health (CMV status not recorded). Some clones in this sample may be carry-over from other donors' samples. This receptor has the CDR3 CASSPQGAITEAFF. The nucleotide sequence reads TGTGCCAGCAGCCCTCAGGGGGCGATCACTGAAGCTTTCTTT.